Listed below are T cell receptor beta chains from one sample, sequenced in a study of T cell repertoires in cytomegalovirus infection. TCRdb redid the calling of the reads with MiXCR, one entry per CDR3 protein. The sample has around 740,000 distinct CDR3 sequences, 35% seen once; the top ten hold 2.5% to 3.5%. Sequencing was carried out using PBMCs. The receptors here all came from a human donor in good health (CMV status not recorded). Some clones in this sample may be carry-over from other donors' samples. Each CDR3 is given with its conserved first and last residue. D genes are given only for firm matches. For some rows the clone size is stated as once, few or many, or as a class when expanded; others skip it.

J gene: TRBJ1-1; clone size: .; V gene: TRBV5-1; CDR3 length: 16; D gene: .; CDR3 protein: CASSLIGTSLNTEAFF; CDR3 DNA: TGCGCCAGCAGCCTAATCGGGACTTCTCTGAACACTGAAGCTTTCTTT
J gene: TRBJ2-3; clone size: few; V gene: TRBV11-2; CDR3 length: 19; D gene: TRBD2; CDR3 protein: CASSFFWLAGKNSTDTQYF; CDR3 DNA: TGTGCCAGCAGCTTTTTTTGGCTAGCGGGGAAGAATAGCACAGATACGCAGTATTTT
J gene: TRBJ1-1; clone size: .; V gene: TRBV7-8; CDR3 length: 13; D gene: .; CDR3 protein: CASSRFGGAEAFF; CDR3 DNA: TGTGCCAGCAGCCGCTTTGGGGGGGCTGAAGCTTTCTTT
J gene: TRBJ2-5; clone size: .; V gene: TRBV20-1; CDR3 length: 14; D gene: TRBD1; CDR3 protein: CSARLRDRRETQYF; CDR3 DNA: TGCAGTGCTAGACTCCGGGACAGAAGGGAGACCCAGTACTTC
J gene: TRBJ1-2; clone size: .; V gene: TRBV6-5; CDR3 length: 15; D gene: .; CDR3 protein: CASRQPSDRLYGYTF; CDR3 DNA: TGTGCCAGCAGACAACCATCGGACAGACTCTATGGCTACACCTTC
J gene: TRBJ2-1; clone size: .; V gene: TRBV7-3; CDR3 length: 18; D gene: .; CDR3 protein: CASSLNKAALSSYNEQFF; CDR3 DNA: TGTGCCAGCAGCTTAAATAAGGCGGCCCTCAGCTCCTACAATGAGCAGTTCTTC
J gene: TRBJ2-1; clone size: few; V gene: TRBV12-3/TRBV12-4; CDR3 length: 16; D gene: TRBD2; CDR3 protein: CASSLRLAEFYNEQFF; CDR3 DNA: TGTGCCAGCAGTCTAAGACTAGCGGAATTCTACAATGAGCAGTTCTTC
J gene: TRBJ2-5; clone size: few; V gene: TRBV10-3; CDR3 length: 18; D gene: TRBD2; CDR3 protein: CAISVGGFGLAGEETQYF; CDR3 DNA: TGTGCCATCAGTGTTGGGGGGTTTGGGCTAGCGGGAGAAGAGACCCAGTACTTC
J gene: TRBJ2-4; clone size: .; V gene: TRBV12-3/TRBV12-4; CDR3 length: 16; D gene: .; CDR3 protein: CASSTGPPGAKNIQYF; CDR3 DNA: TGTGCCAGCAGTACAGGACCTCCTGGGGCCAAAAACATTCAGTACTTC
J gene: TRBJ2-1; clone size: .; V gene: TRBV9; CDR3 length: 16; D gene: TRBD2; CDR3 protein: CASSVPSGSSYNEQFF; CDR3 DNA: TGTGCCAGCAGCGTGCCTAGCGGGAGCTCCTACAATGAGCAGTTCTTC
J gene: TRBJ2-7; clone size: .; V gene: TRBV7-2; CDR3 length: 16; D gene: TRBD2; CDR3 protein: CASSFVRTAGGYEQYF; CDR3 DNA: TGTGCCAGCAGCTTCGTTCGTACTGCGGGAGGGTACGAGCAGTACTTC
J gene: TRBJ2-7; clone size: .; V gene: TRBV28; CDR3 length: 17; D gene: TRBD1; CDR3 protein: CARSYPLADRGQYEQYF; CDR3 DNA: TGTGCCAGAAGTTACCCCCTTGCAGACAGGGGGCAGTACGAGCAGTACTTC
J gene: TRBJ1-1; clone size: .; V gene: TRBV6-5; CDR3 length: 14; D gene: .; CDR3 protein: CASNSRGVDTEAFF; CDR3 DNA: TGTGCCAGCAACTCCCGTGGGGTGGACACTGAAGCTTTCTTT
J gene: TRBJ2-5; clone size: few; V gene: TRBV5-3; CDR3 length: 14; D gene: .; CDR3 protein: CASSLDNAQETQYF; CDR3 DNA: TGTGCCAGCAGCTTGGACAATGCGCAAGAGACCCAGTACTTC
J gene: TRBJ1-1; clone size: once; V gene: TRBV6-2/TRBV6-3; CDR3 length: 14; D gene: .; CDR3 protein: CASSWLDKDTEAFF; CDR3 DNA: TGTGCCAGCAGTTGGCTGGACAAAGACACTGAAGCTTTCTTT
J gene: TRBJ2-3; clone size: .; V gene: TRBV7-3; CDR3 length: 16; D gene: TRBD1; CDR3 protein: CASSLSGTGGADTQYF; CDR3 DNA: TGTGCCAGCAGCTTATCCGGGACAGGGGGGGCAGATACGCAGTATTTT
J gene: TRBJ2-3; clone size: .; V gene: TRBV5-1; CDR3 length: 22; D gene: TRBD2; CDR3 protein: CASSYRGSGGAAVFASTDTQYF; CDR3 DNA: TGCGCCAGCAGCTACCGGGGTAGCGGGGGGGCCGCGGTATTCGCTAGCACAGATACGCAGTATTTT
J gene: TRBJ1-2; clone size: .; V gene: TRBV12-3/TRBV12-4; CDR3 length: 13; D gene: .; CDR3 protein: CASSSDRFYGYTF; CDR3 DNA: TGTGCCAGCAGTTCCGACAGGTTCTATGGCTACACCTTC
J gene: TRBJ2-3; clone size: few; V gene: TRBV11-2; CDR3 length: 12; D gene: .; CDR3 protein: CASSGSADTQYF; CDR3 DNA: TGTGCCAGCAGCGGGAGCGCAGATACGCAGTATTTT
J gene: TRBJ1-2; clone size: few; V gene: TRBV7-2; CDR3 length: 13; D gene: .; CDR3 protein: CASSLSRIHGYTF; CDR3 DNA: TGTGCCAGCAGCCTCTCCCGTATTCATGGCTACACCTTC
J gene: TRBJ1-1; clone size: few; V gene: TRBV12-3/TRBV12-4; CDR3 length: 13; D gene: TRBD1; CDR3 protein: CASGGQVATEAFF; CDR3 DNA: TGTGCCAGCGGGGGACAGGTGGCCACTGAAGCTTTCTTT
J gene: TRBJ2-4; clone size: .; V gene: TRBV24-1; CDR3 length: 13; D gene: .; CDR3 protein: CATSRGSTNMQYF; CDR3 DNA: TGTGCCACCAGTAGAGGATCCACAAACATGCAGTACTTC
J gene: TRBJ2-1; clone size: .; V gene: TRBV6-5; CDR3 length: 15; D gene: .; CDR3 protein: CASRNTGPTYNEQFF; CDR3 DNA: TGTGCCAGCAGGAATACCGGGCCTACCTACAATGAGCAGTTCTTC
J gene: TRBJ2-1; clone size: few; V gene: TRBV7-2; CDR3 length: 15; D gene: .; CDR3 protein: CASSLASSPGNEQFF; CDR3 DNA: TGTGCCAGCAGCTTAGCGAGTAGCCCGGGAAATGAGCAGTTCTTC
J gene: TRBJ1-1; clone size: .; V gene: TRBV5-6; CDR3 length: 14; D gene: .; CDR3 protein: CASSVPRGGTEAFF; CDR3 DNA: TGTGCCAGCAGCGTCCCCCGGGGTGGGACTGAAGCTTTCTTT
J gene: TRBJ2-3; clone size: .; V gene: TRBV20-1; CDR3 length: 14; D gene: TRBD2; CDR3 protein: CSGSLGGGRDTQYF; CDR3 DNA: TGCAGTGGATCCCTTGGGGGGGGAAGGGATACGCAGTATTTT
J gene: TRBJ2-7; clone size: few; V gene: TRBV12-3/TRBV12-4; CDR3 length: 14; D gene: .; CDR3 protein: CASSTRRAVYEQYF; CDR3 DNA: TGTGCCAGCAGCACCCGAAGGGCCGTCTACGAGCAGTACTTC
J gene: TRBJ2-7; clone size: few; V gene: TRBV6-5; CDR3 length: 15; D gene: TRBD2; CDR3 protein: CASSGTSGGAYEQYF; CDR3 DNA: TGTGCCAGCAGCGGGACTAGCGGGGGGGCCTACGAGCAGTACTTC
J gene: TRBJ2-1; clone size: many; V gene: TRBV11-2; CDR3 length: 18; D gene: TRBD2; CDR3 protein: CASSLGLGTSGSYNEQFF; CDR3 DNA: TGTGCCAGCAGCTTAGGGCTCGGGACTAGCGGTTCCTACAATGAGCAGTTCTTC
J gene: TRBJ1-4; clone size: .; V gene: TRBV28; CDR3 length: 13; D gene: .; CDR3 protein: CATGQTTNEKLFF; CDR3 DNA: TGTGCCACTGGACAGACAACTAATGAAAAACTGTTTTTT
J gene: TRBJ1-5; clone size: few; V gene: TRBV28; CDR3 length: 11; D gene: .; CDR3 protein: CASRGSQPQHF; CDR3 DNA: TGTGCCAGCAGGGGGTCTCAGCCCCAGCATTTT
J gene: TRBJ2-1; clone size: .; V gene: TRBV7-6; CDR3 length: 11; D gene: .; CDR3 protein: CASQTGSEQFF; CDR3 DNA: TGTGCCAGTCAGACCGGGAGCGAGCAGTTCTTC
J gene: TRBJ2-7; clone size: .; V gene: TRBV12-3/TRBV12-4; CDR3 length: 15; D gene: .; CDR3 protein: CASGGEGDEKYEQYF; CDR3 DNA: TGTGCCAGCGGCGGTGAAGGGGACGAGAAATACGAGCAGTACTTC
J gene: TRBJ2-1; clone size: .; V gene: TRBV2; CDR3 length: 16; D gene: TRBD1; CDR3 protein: CASSLTGQGSVNEQFF; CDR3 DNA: TGTGCCAGCAGTTTAACTGGACAGGGGTCCGTTAATGAGCAGTTCTTC
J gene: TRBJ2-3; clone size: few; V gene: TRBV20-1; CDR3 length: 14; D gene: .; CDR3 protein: CSACGLFGTDTQYF; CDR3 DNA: TGCAGTGCCTGCGGACTCTTCGGCACAGATACGCAGTATTTT
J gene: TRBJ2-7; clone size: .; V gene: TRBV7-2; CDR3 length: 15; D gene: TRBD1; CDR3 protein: CASSSRPDRGYEQYF; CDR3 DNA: TGTGCCAGCAGCTCCCGGCCGGACAGGGGCTACGAGCAGTACTTC
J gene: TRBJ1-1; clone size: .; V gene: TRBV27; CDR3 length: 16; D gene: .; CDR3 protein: CASSLMTMTMNTEAFF; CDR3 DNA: TGTGCCAGCAGTTTAATGACAATGACTATGAACACTGAAGCTTTCTTT
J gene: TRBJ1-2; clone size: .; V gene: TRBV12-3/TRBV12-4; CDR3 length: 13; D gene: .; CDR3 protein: CASSFPVAHGYTF; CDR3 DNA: TGTGCCAGCAGTTTCCCTGTGGCGCATGGCTACACCTTC
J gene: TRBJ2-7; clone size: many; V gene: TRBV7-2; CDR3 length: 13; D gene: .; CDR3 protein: CASSTDGPREQYF; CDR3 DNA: TGTGCCAGCAGCACCGACGGGCCTCGAGAGCAGTACTTC